The present T cell receptor beta chain was sequenced within a study of response to subunit inactivated influenza vaccine. Study-level results: After each seasonal influenza vaccination, few new T cells are recruited, the authors suggested.

V gave up 0 bases and J gave up 0 bases, with 10 bases separating them. Germline V gene sequence: CDR1 SGHRS, CDR2 YFSETQ. The CDR3 sequence is 16 residues long. TCRdb reanalysed the RT-PCR reads using MiXCR and keeps one entry per CDR3 protein. Counted here are about 620,000 distinct CDR3 sequences, 12% occurring once; the ten biggest clones make up around 9.6%. This clonotype appeared a few times. Its target is unknown. The chain uses TRBV5-1 and TRBJ2-1; D unresolved. The material was PBMCs from blood, obtained on the day of vaccination. The origin of this receptor is a man in his fifties who received an inactivated influenza vaccine. This CDR3 reads CASSLVPTNSYNEQFF. CDR3 DNA sequence: TGCGCCAGCAGCTTGGTCCCAACCAACTCCTACAATGAGCAGTTCTTC.